A selection of T cell receptor beta chains follows, all from one sample in a study of early T cells in non-severe SARS-CoV-2 infection. TCRdb re-analysed the 5' RACE reads in MiXCR, keeping a single row per CDR3 protein. This table has some 49,000 distinct CDR3 sequences, approximately 10% appearing once. The specimen was whole blood. All receptors come from an adult who was a healthcare worker with PCR-confirmed SARS-CoV-2 infection or an uninfected control (not recorded which). CDR3s include the opening cysteine and the closing phenylalanine or tryptophan. A D gene is named only where the DNA matches it firmly. Some rows have no size entry. The others give once, few or many, or a class for an expanded clone.

abundance	d_gene	v_gene	j_gene	CDR3aa	CDR3nt
many	TRBD1	TRBV5-4	TRBJ2-7	CASSLAGQGGYEQYF	TGTGCCAGCAGCTTGGCGGGACAGGGTGGTTACGAGCAGTACTTC
few	.	TRBV29-1	TRBJ2-1	CSTVGASYNEQFF	TGCAGCACGGTCGGGGCCTCCTACAATGAGCAGTTCTTC
few	.	TRBV5-1	TRBJ1-1	CASSLAGMATEAFF	TGCGCCAGCAGCTTGGCCGGGATGGCCACTGAAGCTTTCTTT
.	.	TRBV21-1	TRBJ2-1	CASSTPKGAHRNEQFF	TGTGCCTCCAGCACCCCAAAGGGGGCGCATAGAAATGAGCAGTTCTTC
.	TRBD2	TRBV7-2	TRBJ2-2	CASSLGGTSGGNTGELFF	TGTGCCAGCAGCTTAGGCGGGACTAGCGGGGGGAACACCGGGGAGCTGTTTTTT
.	.	TRBV29-1	TRBJ2-7	CSSLDDAGEQYF	TGCAGCTCCCTGGACGACGCGGGCGAGCAGTACTTC
many	.	TRBV29-1	TRBJ2-4	CSVSDREVKNIQYF	TGCAGCGTTTCCGACAGGGAGGTCAAAAACATTCAGTACTTC
many	.	TRBV5-4	TRBJ1-1	CASSLSGLNTEAFF	TGTGCCAGCAGCCTCTCGGGTTTGAACACTGAAGCTTTCTTT
many	.	TRBV5-1	TRBJ2-3	CASSLSGSTDTQYF	TGCGCCAGCAGCTTGAGCGGGAGCACAGATACGCAGTATTTT
few	.	TRBV29-1	TRBJ1-1	CSYTPHNTEAFF	TGCAGCTACACTCCCCATAACACTGAAGCTTTCTTT
few	.	TRBV11-2	TRBJ2-7	CASSLDGGPIEQYF	TGTGCCAGCAGCTTAGACGGGGGGCCGATCGAGCAGTACTTC
many	TRBD1	TRBV6-1	TRBJ1-5	CASSGRDRGLNQPQHF	TGTGCCAGCAGTGGCCGGGACAGGGGCCTCAATCAGCCCCAGCATTTT
.	TRBD2	TRBV6-1	TRBJ2-4	CASSEGPKRGLAKNIQYF	TGTGCCAGCAGTGAAGGGCCTAAGCGGGGTTTGGCCAAAAACATTCAGTACTTC
.	.	TRBV7-9	TRBJ2-1	CASSPVRSYNEQFF	TGTGCCAGCAGCCCTGTTCGTTCCTACAATGAGCAGTTCTTC
many	.	TRBV2	TRBJ1-2	CASSEARGNYGYTF	TGTGCCAGCAGTGAAGCTCGCGGTAACTATGGCTACACCTTC
.	.	TRBV20-1	TRBJ1-2	CSASQQLEAATF	TGCAGTGCTAGTCAGCAGCTTGAGGCCGCCACCTTC
.	TRBD2	TRBV7-6	TRBJ2-7	CASSLESGKWYEQYF	TGTGCCAGCAGCTTAGAAAGCGGGAAATGGTACGAGCAGTACTTC
many	.	TRBV5-1	TRBJ2-5	CASSRESETQYF	TGCGCCAGCAGCAGGGAATCGGAGACCCAGTACTTC
many	TRBD2	TRBV4-2	TRBJ2-7	CASSQDWTSGSYEQYF	TGTGCCAGCAGCCAAGATTGGACTAGCGGGTCCTACGAGCAGTACTTC
few	TRBD1	TRBV12-3/TRBV12-4	TRBJ2-7	CASTSTGTGSYEQYF	TGTGCCAGCACCTCCACCGGGACAGGATCCTACGAGCAGTACTTC
few	TRBD1	TRBV7-6	TRBJ2-1	CASSSGGQGAYNEQFF	TGTGCCAGCAGCTCCGGCGGACAGGGGGCGTACAATGAGCAGTTCTTC
many	TRBD1	TRBV10-3	TRBJ2-7	CAISDPGTETSYEQYF	TGTGCCATCAGTGACCCCGGGACAGAGACCTCCTACGAGCAGTACTTC
many	TRBD1	TRBV2	TRBJ1-6	CATSTGFNSPLHF	TGTGCTACATCGACAGGGTTTAATTCACCCCTCCACTTT
.	.	TRBV2	TRBJ1-1	CASSENRAVNTEAFF	TGTGCCAGCAGTGAAAATCGGGCGGTGAACACTGAAGCTTTCTTT
few	TRBD2	TRBV7-2	TRBJ2-5	CASSTRSGKETQYF	TGTGCCAGCAGCACTCGTAGCGGGAAAGAGACCCAGTACTTC
many	TRBD1	TRBV12-3/TRBV12-4	TRBJ1-4	CASSSSDRGSEKLFF	TGTGCCAGCAGTTCGTCGGACAGGGGGTCTGAAAAACTGTTTTTT
.	.	TRBV29-1	TRBJ2-1	CSGEASYNEQFF	TGCAGCGGGGAAGCCTCCTACAATGAGCAGTTCTTC
.	.	TRBV7-8	TRBJ2-1	CASSLGGTPGEFF	TGTGCCAGCAGCTTAGGAGGCACCCCGGGAGAGTTCTTC
many	.	TRBV24-1	TRBJ1-2	CATSDSKGAGHGYTF	TGTGCCACCAGTGATTCGAAGGGCGCCGGGCATGGCTACACCTTC
many	.	TRBV20-1	TRBJ2-7	CSARIGQRYEQYF	TGCAGTGCTAGAATTGGACAGCGCTACGAGCAGTACTTC
many	.	TRBV20-1	TRBJ2-1	CSATWAPGNEQFF	TGCAGTGCTACGTGGGCCCCGGGCAATGAGCAGTTCTTC
.	TRBD1	TRBV20-1	TRBJ2-5	CSARPLQGAGETQYF	TGCAGTGCTAGGCCCTTACAGGGGGCGGGAGAGACCCAGTACTTC
few	TRBD2	TRBV6-1	TRBJ2-3	CASSEVAGGPDTQYF	TGTGCCAGCAGTGAAGTAGCGGGGGGGCCAGATACGCAGTATTTT
many	TRBD1	TRBV7-9	TRBJ1-6	CASSRQGPSNSPLHF	TGTGCCAGCAGCAGACAGGGTCCAAGTAATTCACCCCTCCACTTT
.	.	TRBV9	TRBJ1-4	CASSVGQTNEKLFF	TGTGCCAGCAGCGTAGGACAGACGAATGAAAAACTGTTTTTT
many	.	TRBV12-3/TRBV12-4	TRBJ2-6	CASSLVGEGANVLTF	TGTGCCAGCAGTTTAGTGGGAGAAGGGGCCAACGTCCTGACTTTC
.	TRBD1	TRBV7-9	TRBJ1-3	CASSTTRGHSGNTIYF	TGTGCCAGCAGCACAACCAGGGGGCACTCTGGAAACACCATATATTTT
.	TRBD2	TRBV6-2/TRBV6-3	TRBJ2-1	CASSYTKTSGRDNEQFF	TGTGCCAGCAGTTACACGAAAACTAGCGGGAGAGACAATGAGCAGTTCTTC